These T cell receptor beta chains were read from a single sample in a study of T cell changes during pregnancy in multiple sclerosis. Measured with immunoSEQ multiplex PCR; TCRdb has only the in-frame clones, and not every one. Among about 57,000 clones listed, around nine tenths were seen once. The input for sequencing was CD4+ T cells from peripheral blood mononuclear cells, taken in the third trimester of pregnancy. All receptors derive from a female donor with multiple sclerosis, enrolled in a pregnancy study. Each CDR3 is given with its conserved first and last residue. Fields, in order: clone size, V gene, J gene, D gene, CDR3 protein, CDR3 DNA. D genes are given only for firm matches. Some rows have no size entry. The others give once, few or many, or a class for an expanded clone.

abundance: -; v_gene: TRBV5-1; j_gene: TRBJ2-5; d_gene: TRBD1; CDR3aa: CASSWGDRDVETQYF; CDR3nt: TGCGCCAGCAGCTGGGGGGACAGGGATGTAGAGACCCAGTACTTC
abundance: -; v_gene: TRBV5-1; j_gene: TRBJ1-5; d_gene: -; CDR3aa: CASSLGASGGTDTQHF; CDR3nt: TGCGCCAGCAGCCTGGGGGCTAGCGGGGGCACAGATACGCAGCATTTT
abundance: -; v_gene: TRBV5-1; j_gene: TRBJ1-6; d_gene: TRBD1; CDR3aa: CASSRGDRDPHNSPLHF; CDR3nt: TGCGCCAGCAGCCGGGGGGACAGGGATCCCCATAATTCACCCCTCCACTTT
abundance: -; v_gene: TRBV7-2; j_gene: TRBJ2-5; d_gene: TRBD2; CDR3aa: CASSLEVAGASDQYF; CDR3nt: TGTGCCAGCAGCTTAGAGGTAGCGGGGGCTTCCGACCAGTACTTC
abundance: -; v_gene: TRBV27; j_gene: TRBJ1-2; d_gene: -; CDR3aa: CASSRVTGGNDYGYTF; CDR3nt: TGTGCCAGCAGTCGAGTGACAGGTGGGAACGACTATGGCTACACCTTC
abundance: once; v_gene: TRBV27; j_gene: TRBJ2-3; d_gene: TRBD2; CDR3aa: CASSPSRTSRFTDTQYF; CDR3nt: TGTGCCAGCAGTCCCTCCCGGACTAGCAGATTCACAGATACGCAGTATTTT
abundance: -; v_gene: TRBV4-3; j_gene: TRBJ1-1; d_gene: -; CDR3aa: CASSQAGGQTNTEAFF; CDR3nt: TGCGCCAGCAGCCAAGCCGGGGGGCAGACGAACACTGAAGCTTTCTTT
abundance: -; v_gene: TRBV19; j_gene: TRBJ2-6; d_gene: TRBD1; CDR3aa: CASSIRGLGANVLTF; CDR3nt: TGTGCCAGTAGTATTAGGGGGCTTGGGGCCAACGTCCTGACTTTC
abundance: -; v_gene: TRBV4-3; j_gene: TRBJ2-5; d_gene: TRBD1; CDR3aa: CASSQGSTGRETQYF; CDR3nt: TGCGCCAGCAGCCAAGGATCGACAGGGCGGGAGACCCAGTACTTC
abundance: -; v_gene: TRBV5-6; j_gene: TRBJ1-4; d_gene: -; CDR3aa: CASSPLTRLTDTIEKLFF; CDR3nt: TGTGCCAGCAGCCCGCTAACCCGTTTGACAGACACCATTGAAAAACTGTTTTTT
abundance: -; v_gene: TRBV11-2; j_gene: TRBJ1-1; d_gene: TRBD1; CDR3aa: CASSSRQGVYTEAFF; CDR3nt: TGTGCCAGCAGCTCCCGACAGGGGGTTTACACTGAAGCTTTCTTT
abundance: -; v_gene: TRBV5-1; j_gene: TRBJ2-2; d_gene: -; CDR3aa: CASSLGGSNTGELFF; CDR3nt: TGCGCCAGCAGCTTGGGTGGCAGTAACACCGGGGAGCTGTTTTTT
abundance: -; v_gene: TRBV18; j_gene: TRBJ1-1; d_gene: -; CDR3aa: CASSLDWGPNTEAFF; CDR3nt: TGTGCCAGCTCACTGGACTGGGGGCCGAACACTGAAGCTTTCTTT
abundance: -; v_gene: TRBV6-5; j_gene: TRBJ1-6; d_gene: TRBD1; CDR3aa: CASSSYRGANSPLHF; CDR3nt: TGTGCCAGCAGTTCATACAGGGGCGCGAATTCACCCCTCCACTTT
abundance: -; v_gene: TRBV7-9; j_gene: TRBJ2-7; d_gene: TRBD1; CDR3aa: CASSSTGTYEQYF; CDR3nt: TGTGCCAGCAGTTCGACAGGGACCTACGAGCAGTACTTC
abundance: -; v_gene: TRBV12-2; j_gene: TRBJ2-2; d_gene: -; CDR3aa: CASRSDTGELFF; CDR3nt: TGTGCAAGTCGCTCAGACACCGGGGAGCTGTTTTTT
abundance: -; v_gene: TRBV27; j_gene: TRBJ2-7; d_gene: TRBD1; CDR3aa: CASSSITGTGYEQYF; CDR3nt: TGTGCCAGCAGTTCGATCACCGGGACAGGGTACGAGCAGTACTTC
abundance: -; v_gene: TRBV7-6; j_gene: TRBJ2-1; d_gene: TRBD2; CDR3aa: CASSAGTSGSIEQFF; CDR3nt: TGTGCCAGCAGCGCCGGGACTAGCGGGAGTATTGAGCAGTTCTTC
abundance: -; v_gene: TRBV10-3; j_gene: TRBJ2-2; d_gene: TRBD2; CDR3aa: CAISESLAGVGELFF; CDR3nt: TGTGCCATCAGTGAGTCTCTAGCGGGCGTCGGGGAGCTGTTTTTT
abundance: -; v_gene: TRBV7-2; j_gene: TRBJ2-5; d_gene: -; CDR3aa: CASSLARETQYF; CDR3nt: TGTGCCAGCAGCTTAGCCAGGGAGACCCAGTACTTC
abundance: -; v_gene: TRBV29-1; j_gene: TRBJ1-4; d_gene: -; CDR3aa: CSVELGGVTEKLFF; CDR3nt: TGCAGCGTTGAACTAGGAGGGGTGACTGAAAAACTGTTTTTT
abundance: -; v_gene: TRBV27; j_gene: TRBJ1-4; d_gene: -; CDR3aa: CASRPTGINEKLFF; CDR3nt: TGTGCCAGTAGACCTACAGGGATTAATGAAAAACTGTTTTTT
abundance: -; v_gene: TRBV5-1; j_gene: TRBJ2-1; d_gene: -; CDR3aa: CASSSIRRGYNEQFF; CDR3nt: TGCGCCAGCAGCTCGATCCGCCGGGGTTACAATGAGCAGTTCTTC
abundance: -; v_gene: TRBV7-9; j_gene: TRBJ2-3; d_gene: -; CDR3aa: CASSLDWAEKEQYF; CDR3nt: TGTGCCAGCAGCTTAGATTGGGCAGAGAAGGAACAGTATTTT
abundance: -; v_gene: TRBV18; j_gene: TRBJ2-3; d_gene: TRBD1; CDR3aa: CASSRVGTGVSTDTQYF; CDR3nt: TGTGCCAGCTCCCGCGTAGGGACAGGGGTGAGCACAGATACGCAGTATTTT
abundance: -; v_gene: TRBV2; j_gene: TRBJ2-1; d_gene: TRBD2; CDR3aa: CASRGASGGLSYNEQFF; CDR3nt: TGTGCCAGCAGGGGGGCTAGCGGGGGCCTCTCCTACAATGAGCAGTTCTTC
abundance: -; v_gene: TRBV19; j_gene: TRBJ1-2; d_gene: -; CDR3aa: CASSLGGIRNYGYTF; CDR3nt: TGTGCCAGTAGCTTGGGGGGGATCAGGAACTATGGCTACACCTTC
abundance: -; v_gene: TRBV29-1; j_gene: TRBJ2-2; d_gene: -; CDR3aa: CSVVPWAPNTGELFF; CDR3nt: TGCAGCGTAGTCCCGTGGGCCCCGAACACCGGGGAGCTGTTTTTT
abundance: -; v_gene: TRBV6-1; j_gene: TRBJ1-2; d_gene: -; CDR3aa: CASSEALPANYGYTF; CDR3nt: TGTGCCAGCAGTGAAGCGCTTCCAGCTAACTATGGCTACACCTTC
abundance: -; v_gene: TRBV19; j_gene: TRBJ2-2; d_gene: TRBD1; CDR3aa: CASIHDRVTRELFF; CDR3nt: TGTGCCAGTATCCATGACAGGGTAACTAGGGAGCTGTTTTTT
abundance: once; v_gene: TRBV9; j_gene: TRBJ2-2; d_gene: TRBD2; CDR3aa: CASSVVAGGTGELFF; CDR3nt: TGTGCCAGCAGCGTAGTAGCGGGAGGAACCGGGGAGCTGTTTTTT
abundance: -; v_gene: TRBV6-1; j_gene: TRBJ1-1; d_gene: TRBD1; CDR3aa: CASSGTGTGEAFF; CDR3nt: TGTGCCAGCAGTGGGACAGGGACTGGTGAAGCTTTCTTT
abundance: -; v_gene: TRBV27; j_gene: TRBJ1-1; d_gene: -; CDR3aa: CASSLWPLNTEAFF; CDR3nt: TGTGCCAGCAGTTTATGGCCACTGAACACTGAAGCTTTCTTT
abundance: -; v_gene: TRBV7-8; j_gene: TRBJ2-7; d_gene: TRBD2; CDR3aa: CASSAIHSGGTYEQYF; CDR3nt: TGTGCCAGCAGCGCGATTCATAGCGGGGGGACCTACGAGCAGTACTTC
abundance: -; v_gene: TRBV6-4; j_gene: TRBJ1-2; d_gene: TRBD1; CDR3aa: CASSDLGTDRGNGYTF; CDR3nt: TGTGCCAGCAGTGACCTCGGAACCGACAGGGGGAATGGCTACACCTTC
abundance: -; v_gene: TRBV6-6; j_gene: TRBJ1-2; d_gene: -; CDR3aa: CASSGQNYGYTF; CDR3nt: TGTGCCAGCAGTGGGCAGAATTATGGCTACACCTTC
abundance: -; v_gene: TRBV5-1; j_gene: TRBJ2-7; d_gene: TRBD1; CDR3aa: CASSLEADRAYEQYF; CDR3nt: TGCGCCAGCAGCTTGGAGGCGGACAGGGCCTACGAGCAGTACTTC
abundance: -; v_gene: TRBV5-1; j_gene: TRBJ1-3; d_gene: -; CDR3aa: CASSSGTFGNTIYF; CDR3nt: TGCGCCAGCAGCTCGGGAACCTTTGGAAACACCATATATTTT